A single sample gave rise to the 25 T cell receptor beta chains below, sequenced in a study of post-analysis software for immune sequencing data. For these TCRs, the target antigens are not known. Findings and caveats of the study: Among about 5 TRBV segments more frequent in patients than controls were TRBV5-6, TRBV5-1 and TRBV20-1.

cDNA libraries for TCR beta contained unique molecular identifiers. TCRdb fed the PCR reads into MiXCR, producing one record per CDR3 protein. The sample consists of hundreds of thousands of distinct CDR3 sequences, roughly 27% of them appearing once. The sequencing input was blood. Source of these receptors: a girl aged 10 to 17 with multiple sclerosis.

The chain couples TRBV20-1 to TRBJ2-3; 8 bases line up with TRBD2. V trimming: 3 bases; J trimming: 9 bases; junction bases outside the gene matches: 11. Germline V CDR1 and CDR2: DFQATT, SNEGSKA (reference sequence). The CDR3 extends over 14 amino acids. This chain's CDR3 is CSASGRAGSGTQYF. The CDR3 nucleotides are TGCAGTGCTAGCGGGAGGGCCGGTTCAGGCACGCAGTATTTT.

This clonotype came up a few times. The chain has TRBV29-1 and TRBJ2-6; D remains unclear. The V gene's germline CDR1 is SQVTM and CDR2 ANQGSEA. V lost 5 bases and J lost 0, with 8 bases in between. The CDR3 length is 14 residues. The CDR3 sequence: CSVRVSSGANVLTF. The CDR3 bases are TGCAGCGTTCGTGTCAGCTCTGGGGCCAACGTCCTGACTTTC.

The chain combines TRBV20-1 with TRBJ2-5, with D perhaps matching TRBD2 (5 bases). Trimming took 1 base from V and 4 from J, leaving 16 bases between them. Germline V lookup: CDR1 DFQATT, CDR2 SNEGSKA (reference sequence). The CDR3 is 15 residues long. In DNA, the CDR3 is TGCAGTGCTAGAGGAGACTATGGTCGGGGAGAGACCCAGTACTTC. This codes for CSARGDYGRGETQYF.

The chain has TRBV7-2 and TRBJ2-7, with no clear D. Germline V gene data show CDR1 as SGHTA and CDR2 as FQGNSA. Deletions cut 5 bases from V and 2 bases from J, with 16 bases between. The CDR3 spans 15 residues. DNA of the CDR3: TGTGCCAGCAGCCCGTCGAGGCTCGTAGCCTACGAGCAGTACTTC. This encodes CASSPSRLVAYEQYF.

This clonotype turned up a few times. The chain uses TRBV4-1 and TRBJ2-1; 7 positions match TRBD1. The trim removed 4 bases at V and 5 bases at J, leaving 14 bases unmatched. Looked up from germline, CDR1 is MGHRA and CDR2 is YSYEKL. The CDR3 runs to 17 residues. The DNA of the CDR3 is TGCGCCAGCAGCCTAACTACTCCGGGACAGACGGACAATGAGCAGTTCTTC. Translating gives CASSLTTPGQTDNEQFF.

As concerns this clonotype: With a much larger clone just one base away, this may be a read error. The V call is TRBV24-1, the J call TRBJ2-1; 8 nucleotides line up with TRBD2. V trimming: 4 bases; J trimming: 0 bases; junction bases outside the gene matches: 4. The V gene's germline CDR1 is KGHDR and CDR2 SFDVKD. The CDR3 spans 16 residues. The CDR3 bases are TGTGCCACCAGTGACACAAGCGGGGGCTCCTACAATGAGCAGTTCTTC. This encodes CATSDTSGGSYNEQFF.

This clonotype has more than one count but fewer than ten. This chain joins TRBV5-1 and TRBJ2-1; D uncertain. Trimming took 1 base from V and 1 from J, leaving 12 bases between them. CDR1 is SGHRS, CDR2 YFSETQ, per germline. The CDR3 contains 16 residues. Here the CDR3 reads CASSLFGGDSYNEQFF. The CDR3 DNA reads TGCGCCAGCAGCTTGTTCGGCGGAGATTCCTACAATGAGCAGTTCTTC.

This clonotype was detected only a few times. The V gene is TRBV20-1, the J gene TRBJ1-2; TRBD1 might be the D (5 bases). Germline CDR1 reads DFQATT; CDR2 reads SNEGSKA (reference sequence). Trimming removed 6 bases from V and 2 bases from J, with 10 bases in between. The CDR3 has 12 residues. The CDR3 DNA follows: TGCAGTGCGGGGCCAGCCAACTATGGCTACACCTTC. Residues: CSAGPANYGYTF.

In this sample, this clonotype turned up a few times. The J gene is TRBJ2-7, the V gene TRBV7-2; tentative D call: TRBD2 (5 bases). In germline, CDR1 is SGHTA, CDR2 FQGNSA. The length of the CDR3 is 16 residues. V was clipped by 1 base and J by 3 bases, with 16 bases between them. The CDR3 DNA reads as TGTGCCAGCAGCTTAGAGTTACGTCTAGCTTACTACGAGCAGTACTTC. Protein: CASSLELRLAYYEQYF.

The J gene is TRBJ2-3, the V gene TRBV20-1; D is possibly TRBD1 or TRBD2 (6 bases each). The V gene's germline CDR1 is DFQATT and CDR2 SNEGSKA (reference sequence). This CDR3 has 15 amino acids. V was trimmed by 7 bases and J by 1 base, leaving 18 bases between them. As DNA, the CDR3 is TGCAGTGGAAGGGGGGCGGGACTTGGCACAGATACGCAGTATTTT. It encodes CSGRGAGLGTDTQYF.

In this sample, this clonotype turned up a few times. The chain carries TRBV20-1 and TRBJ1-4; D is ambiguous. Trimming removed 1 base from V and 2 bases from J, with 11 bases in between. The germline CDR1 and CDR2 sequences are DFQATT and SNEGSKA (reference sequence). The CDR3 consists of 15 residues. The CDR3: CSARVHPPTNEKLFF. The CDR3 coding sequence is TGCAGTGCTAGAGTCCATCCACCCACTAATGAAAAACTGTTTTTT.

The genes are TRBV28 and TRBJ1-2, with D hard to call. This CDR3 region has 12 residues. V gave up 3 bases and J gave up 4 bases, with 6 bases separating them. Germline V gene lookup returns CDR1 MDHEN and CDR2 SYDVKM. CDR3 loop: CASSFTLYGYTF. In nucleotides, the CDR3 is TGTGCCAGCAGTTTTACCCTCTATGGCTACACCTTC.

This clonotype was counted between two and nine times. The rearrangement uses TRBV5-1 and TRBJ1-1; D not certain. The germline gives CDR1 SGHRS, CDR2 YFSETQ. With 0 bases removed from V and 3 bases from J, the gap between germline ends came to 9 bases. The CDR3 extends over 14 amino acids. The CDR3 DNA sequence: TGCGCCAGCAGCTTGGGGTGGGAGGACACTGAAGCTTTCTTT. It encodes CASSLGWEDTEAFF.

The chain is built from TRBV27 and TRBJ1-2; D unclear. The V gene lost 2 bases and the J gene lost 8 bases, with 15 bases spanning the gap. There are 14 residues in the CDR3. In germline, CDR1 is MNHEY, CDR2 SMNVEV (reference sequence). The CDR3 loop reads CASSLRDGTRGYTF. In DNA, the CDR3 is TGTGCCAGCAGTTTAAGGGATGGTACAAGAGGCTACACCTTC.

This rearrangement joins TRBV6-5 to TRBJ2-1, with 10 bases aligning to TRBD1. J was trimmed by 7 bases and V by 6 bases; bases with no gene match: 12. Germline CDR1 and CDR2: MNHEY and SVGAGI. The CDR3 extends over 16 amino acids. The CDR3 protein is CASSRPRDRGGNEQFF. The CDR3 DNA is TGTGCCAGCAGCCGGCCCCGGGACAGGGGTGGTAATGAGCAGTTCTTC.

Only a few counts were recorded for this clonotype. V and J are TRBV12-3 or TRBV12-4 and TRBJ1-2, with D tentatively TRBD1 (6 bases). The germline V and J ends were trimmed by 5 bases and 4 bases, with 14 bases remaining between them. The CDR3 totals 14 residues. The CDR3 region is CASSVQGGPYGYTF. The CDR3 DNA reads as TGTGCCAGCAGTGTACAGGGAGGCCCCTATGGCTACACCTTC.

The V gene is TRBV15, the J gene TRBJ1-2; D remains unclear. Trimming cost V 0 bases and J 8 bases, with 16 bases left between them. Germline V lookup: CDR1 LNHNV, CDR2 YYDKDF (reference sequence). This CDR3 is built from 15 residues. DNA of the CDR3: TGTGCCACCAGCAGAGAAGGGCAGACTACTATAGGCTACACCTTC. The encoded protein is CATSREGQTTIGYTF.

This chain links TRBV7-2 with TRBJ2-7, with a tentative D call TRBD1 (7 bases). CDR1 is SGHTA, CDR2 FQGNSA, per germline. The CDR3 has 18 residues. V gave up 4 bases and J gave up 1 base, with 23 bases separating them. CDR3 sequence (DNA): TGTGCCAGCAGCTCCCGACAGGGACTGTCCCCCTATTCCTACGAGCAGTACTTC. This encodes CASSSRQGLSPYSYEQYF.

The chain joins TRBV12-3 or TRBV12-4 to TRBJ2-3, with D perhaps matching TRBD2 (6 bases). With 6 bases removed from V and 0 bases from J, the gap between germline ends came to 13 bases. The CDR3 sequence is 15 residues long. CDR3 DNA: TGTGCCAGCAGGCGAACTAGCCCGAGCACAGATACGCAGTATTTT. As protein: CASRRTSPSTDTQYF.

On this clonotype itself: A read error may be the cause here, since a much bigger clone is one base away. The V gene is TRBV20-1, the J gene TRBJ2-7; tentatively, D is TRBD2 (5 bases). Germline CDR1 and CDR2: DFQATT and SNEGSKA (reference sequence). This CDR3 contains 12 residues. CDR3 in amino acids: CSARTTRLERYF. In DNA, the CDR3 is TGCAGTGCTAGGACTACTCGGCTGGAGCGGTACTTC.

The chain combines TRBV7-2 with TRBJ2-2; D is possibly TRBD1 or TRBD2 (5 bases each). This CDR3 contains 14 residues. Trimming took off 5 bases at V and 7 bases at J, with 14 bases between the two ends. CDR1 is SGHTA, CDR2 FQGNSA, per germline. CDR3 sequence (DNA): TGTGCCAGCAGCATCGGGACCCTGGGCGGGGAGCTGTTTTTT. Translated: CASSIGTLGGELFF.

This clonotype was counted ten times or more. The chain joins TRBV9 to TRBJ2-7; 12 bases match TRBD2. The CDR3 is 15 amino acids. Germline V gene lookup returns CDR1 SGDLS and CDR2 YYNGEE. The trim removed 4 bases at V and 3 bases at J, leaving 5 bases unmatched. For the CDR3, the DNA is TGTGCCAGCAGCCCCCGACTAGCGGGAGTCTACGAGCAGTACTTC. Amino acids: CASSPRLAGVYEQYF.

This clonotype was seen a few times. V usage is TRBV7-2 and J usage is TRBJ1-4; 9 positions match TRBD1. CDR1 and CDR2 from the germline V gene are SGHTA and FQGNSA. J gave up 7 bases and V 5 bases, and 11 bases lay outside the gene matches. The CDR3 has 16 residues. The CDR3 loop is CASSPRVGTGLEKLFF. Here the CDR3 DNA reads TGTGCCAGCAGCCCGCGCGTTGGGACAGGGCTTGAAAAACTGTTTTTT.

Turning to this clonotype: The junction shows a germline mismatch at one end, possibly a read error. This chain uses TRBV20-1 with TRBJ2-5; possibly TRBD2 for D (6 bases). The CDR3 is 12 amino acids. The germline V gene has CDR1 DFQATT and CDR2 SNEGSKA (reference sequence). Written as DNA, the CDR3 is TGCAGTACTAGTCGGGGGCAAGAGACCCAGTACTTC. It is translated as CSTSRGQETQYF.

This clonotype was counted many times. V is TRBV5-1 and J is TRBJ2-1, with 7 bases lining up with TRBD2. The V gene end was trimmed by 2 bases and the J gene end by 5 bases; junction bases not matched to a gene: 7. The CDR3 runs 15 residues. Germline V lookup: CDR1 SGHRS, CDR2 YFSETQ. CDR3 amino acids: CASSFSSGLHNEQFF. In nucleotides, the CDR3 is TGCGCCAGCAGCTTCTCTAGCGGACTACACAATGAGCAGTTCTTC. Full variable domain (rest looked up from reference TRBV5-1 and TRBJ2-1): KAGVTQTPRYLIKTRGQQVTLSCSPISGHRSVSWYQQTPGQGLQFLFEYFSETQRNKGNFPGRFSGRQFSNSRSEMNVSTLELGDSALYLCASSFSSGLHNEQFFGPGTRLTVL.